A selection of T cell receptor beta chains follows, all from one sample in a study of CD8+ T cells in alopecia areata. Sequencing used immunoSEQ multiplex PCR; TCRdb keeps in-frame clones, though not all of them. Of over 100,000 clones in the sample, roughly 50% are singletons; the top ten hold 10% to 15%. The sequencing used CD8+ T cells sorted from blood, collected at week 24, from a patient treated with tofacitinib. These receptor sequences come from a human donor with alopecia areata. CDR3s include the opening cysteine and the closing phenylalanine or tryptophan. The D gene is left open where the match is weak. A clone size is listed for some rows: how often the clone was seen (once, few, many), or a class if it is expanded.

J: TRBJ2-7; size: -; D: -; V: TRBV6-6; DNA: TGTGCCAGCAGCCACAGTCCCGTTTCCCACGAGCAGTACTTC; CDR3: CASSHSPVSHEQYF
J: TRBJ2-4; size: once; D: TRBD2; V: TRBV13; DNA: TGTGCCAGCAGCTCCCGAGGTAGCGGGGAAAACATTCAGTACTTC; CDR3: CASSSRGSGENIQYF
J: TRBJ1-4; size: -; D: -; V: TRBV13; DNA: TGTGCCAGCAGCGGCCCGGGGCAGGCTAATGAAAAACTGTTTTTT; CDR3: CASSGPGQANEKLFF
J: TRBJ2-1; size: -; D: TRBD1; V: TRBV7-2; DNA: TGTGCCAGCAGCTTCAAGACCGGGACAGGGATCAATGAGCAGTTCTTC; CDR3: CASSFKTGTGINEQFF
J: TRBJ2-7; size: -; D: TRBD1; V: TRBV29-1; DNA: TGCAGCGTTGTGGGACAGGAGTACGAGCAGTACTTC; CDR3: CSVVGQEYEQYF
J: TRBJ2-3; size: -; D: -; V: TRBV27; DNA: TGTGCCAGCAGTTTAAAACCCTTACCGGACAGCACAGATACGCAGTATTTT; CDR3: CASSLKPLPDSTDTQYF
J: TRBJ2-7; size: -; D: TRBD2; V: TRBV27; DNA: TGTGCCAGCTCCCCTCTAGCGGGGGGTAACTACGAGCAGTACTTC; CDR3: CASSPLAGGNYEQYF
J: TRBJ1-5; size: -; D: -; V: TRBV2; DNA: TGTGCCAGCAGTTCACAGATACCGGGCCAGGAGGGCTATCAGCCCCAGCATTTT; CDR3: CASSSQIPGQEGYQPQHF
J: TRBJ2-1; size: -; D: TRBD1; V: TRBV4-3; DNA: TGCGCCAGCAGCCAAGACAGGGGGCTCTACAATGAGCAGTTCTTC; CDR3: CASSQDRGLYNEQFF
J: TRBJ1-4; size: -; D: -; V: TRBV11-2; DNA: TGTGCCAGCAGCTTAGGAACAGAAAATGAAAAACTGTTTTTT; CDR3: CASSLGTENEKLFF